This record covers a single TCR beta chain. Its antigen remains unidentified. The data originate from a study of response to subunit inactivated influenza vaccine. V dropped 5 bases and J dropped 5; count of bases not matched to a gene: 5. This CDR3 has 15 amino acids. In germline, CDR1 is LNHNV, CDR2 YYDKDF (reference sequence). Findings of the study overall: T cells newly recruited by each seasonal influenza vaccination are few, the authors suggested.

Each CDR3 protein is one row after TCRdb ran MiXCR on the RT-PCR reads. The sample yields some 640,000 distinct CDR3 sequences, approximately 15% seen once. The sequence came from a man aged 45-65 years who received an inactivated influenza vaccine. The sample consisted of PBMCs from blood, taken around two weeks before vaccination. This chain uses TRBV15 with TRBJ2-1; 11 bases are shared with TRBD2. The CDR3, as DNA: TGTGCCACCAGCGCCTCGACTAGCGGGAACAATGAGCAGTTCTTC. It encodes CATSASTSGNNEQFF.